The rows below give T cell receptor beta chains drawn from one sample of a study of metastatic and nonmetastatic thyroid tumors. TCRdb re-analyzed the PCR reads using MiXCR. The sample lists just over 20,000 clones; about 12% were seen once. The sample consisted of blood. These receptor sequences come from a male donor with papillary thyroid cancer or a benign thyroid nodule (not recorded which). Some clones in this sample may be carry-over from other donors' samples. CDR3s include the opening cysteine and the closing phenylalanine or tryptophan. Each record gives: clone size, V gene, J gene, D gene, CDR3 DNA, CDR3 protein. The D gene is left open where the match is weak. Not every row has a clone size; where given, it reads once, few, many or a size class.

many	TRBV2	TRBJ1-3	.	TGTGCCAGCATCCTTGACAGAAGTATCTCTGGAAACACCATATATTTT	CASILDRSISGNTIYF
many	TRBV28	TRBJ1-3	.	TGTGCCAGCAGTTCTCTAGTCCTAAGCTCTGGAAACACCATATATTTT	CASSSLVLSSGNTIYF
.	TRBV6-4	TRBJ2-4	.	TGTGCCAGCACGGGGAGAGGGGCCAAAAACATTCAGTACTTC	CASTGRGAKNIQYF
medium-sized	TRBV27	TRBJ2-1	TRBD2	TGTGCCAGCAGTTTGGGGCTAGCGGGAGGTGAGCAGTTCTTC	CASSLGLAGGEQFF
medium-sized	TRBV12-3/TRBV12-4	TRBJ2-1	.	TGTGCCAGCAGCCGGAAGTACAATGAGCAGTTCTTC	CASSRKYNEQFF
many	TRBV5-5	TRBJ2-2	TRBD1	TGTGCCAGCAGCCCTGGACAGGGAGCGAACACCGGGGAGCTGTTTTTT	CASSPGQGANTGELFF
medium-sized	TRBV6-4	TRBJ2-2	TRBD2	TGTGCCAGCAGTACCATAGCGGGAGATACCGGGGAGCTGTTTTTT	CASSTIAGDTGELFF
many	TRBV10-3	TRBJ1-5	.	TGTGCCATCAGTGAGTTGGGGGCAGGACAGCCCCAGCATTTT	CAISELGAGQPQHF
few	TRBV28	TRBJ2-7	.	TGTGCCAGCAGAGACCCAGGGATTTCAGTTAACTACGAGCAGTACTTC	CASRDPGISVNYEQYF
medium-sized	TRBV30	TRBJ2-7	TRBD2	TGTGCCTGGGTAAAGGTAGCGGGCTACGAGCAGTACTTC	CAWVKVAGYEQYF
.	TRBV20-1	TRBJ1-2	TRBD1	TGCAGTGCCTACTACGGGGGACAGGGGAACTATGGCTACACCTTC	CSAYYGGQGNYGYTF
many	TRBV7-9	TRBJ2-1	.	TGTGCCAGCAGCCTAGAGGGCAATGAGCAGTTCTTC	CASSLEGNEQFF
once	TRBV9	TRBJ2-2	TRBD2	TGTGCCAGCAGCGTTCAGCGGGAGCGGACCGGGGAGCTGTTTTTT	CASSVQRERTGELFF
many	TRBV28	TRBJ2-5	.	TGTGCCAGCAGTTTAGAGACCCAGTACTTC	CASSLETQYF
many	TRBV3-1	TRBJ2-3	TRBD2	TGTGCCAGCAGCCACCAACTGGGGGGAGGGCCCCGCACAGATACGCAGTATTTT	CASSHQLGGGPRTDTQYF
medium-sized	TRBV24-1	TRBJ2-7	TRBD2	TGTGCCACCAGTGACCCAACTAGCGGATCCTACGAGCAGTACTTC	CATSDPTSGSYEQYF
many	TRBV15	TRBJ2-5	.	TGTGCCACCAGCAGAGACAGTATCCAAGAGACCCAGTACTTC	CATSRDSIQETQYF
medium-sized	TRBV30	TRBJ1-2	.	TGTGCCTGGAGTACGGGCAGCTACTATGGCTACACCTTC	CAWSTGSYYGYTF
many	TRBV5-5	TRBJ2-1	.	TGTGCCAGCAGCTTGTGGGATAGCAATGAGCAGTTCTTC	CASSLWDSNEQFF
many	TRBV20-1	TRBJ2-7	TRBD2	TGCAGTGCTAGAGGGCTAGCGGGTTCCTACGAGCAGTACTTC	CSARGLAGSYEQYF
many	TRBV5-1	TRBJ1-6	.	TGCGCCAGCAGCTTGGCCGGGAGCTCCTATAATTCACCCCTCCACTTT	CASSLAGSSYNSPLHF
many	TRBV11-2	TRBJ1-6	.	TGTGCCAGCAGCCGATTCACAGGGTCGAATTCACCCCTCCACTTT	CASSRFTGSNSPLHF
medium-sized	TRBV6-1	TRBJ2-7	.	TGTGCCAGCAGTGCCTTTGAATCCTACGAGCAGTACTTC	CASSAFESYEQYF
.	TRBV10-3	TRBJ2-1	.	TGTGCCATCAGTGGGGGGAACAATGAGCAGTTCTTC	CAISGGNNEQFF
many	TRBV18	TRBJ1-1	TRBD1	TGTGCCAGCTCACGTATTTCGGGACAGACGAACACTGAAGCTTTCTTT	CASSRISGQTNTEAFF
many	TRBV25-1	TRBJ2-7	.	TGTGCCAGCCGAGGGCCATCCTACGAGCAGTACTTC	CASRGPSYEQYF
many	TRBV20-1	TRBJ2-7	.	TGCAGTGCTCCCCCCAGGGGCGGCTACGAGCAGTACTTC	CSAPPRGGYEQYF
few	TRBV10-3	TRBJ2-1	.	TGTGCCATCAGTGATCTCAGCAGGAATGAGCAGTTCTTC	CAISDLSRNEQFF
few	TRBV11-2	TRBJ1-6	.	TGTGCCAGCAGCTTAGGGGTCAGCGATTATTCACCCCTCCACTTT	CASSLGVSDYSPLHF
many	TRBV5-1	TRBJ1-1	.	TGCGCCAGCAGCGTGACCGGGACAACTTACACTGAAGCTTTCTTT	CASSVTGTTYTEAFF
few	TRBV20-1	TRBJ2-5	.	TGCAGTGCTCCGTCAGGGTCTTGGGAGGCCCAGTACTTC	CSAPSGSWEAQYF
medium-sized	TRBV30	TRBJ1-6	TRBD1	TGTGCCTGTACCACCGGGACAGGGCTTTCACCCCTCCACTTT	CACTTGTGLSPLHF
few	TRBV28	TRBJ1-5	TRBD1	TGTGCCGCGTCAGGACAGGCGATTTATAGCAATCAGCCCCAGCATTTT	CAASGQAIYSNQPQHF
many	TRBV5-6	TRBJ2-7	TRBD1	TGTGCCAGCAGCTGGGGGACAGCCCCCTGGCAGTACTTC	CASSWGTAPWQYF
many	TRBV4-1	TRBJ1-2	TRBD1	TGCGCCAGCAGCCAAGGTAACAGGGGGCGCGGACATGGCTACACCTTC	CASSQGNRGRGHGYTF
medium-sized	TRBV27	TRBJ1-2	.	TGTGCCAGCAGTTTCATTTCGGGTTCGGGCTACACCTTC	CASSFISGSGYTF
.	TRBV28	TRBJ1-2	.	TGTGCCAGCAGAGCCGGGCAGCACGGCTATGGCTACACCTTC	CASRAGQHGYGYTF
many	TRBV15	TRBJ2-7	TRBD2	TGTGCCACCAGCAGAGATGGCCCCTTAGCGGGAGGGCCGTACGAGCAGTACTTC	CATSRDGPLAGGPYEQYF
many	TRBV19	TRBJ2-7	TRBD1	TGTGCCAGTAGTCTGACAGGGGGCAACTCCTACGAGCAGTACTTC	CASSLTGGNSYEQYF
medium-sized	TRBV15	TRBJ2-3	TRBD1	TGTGCCACCAGTTCTGGACAGGGGGCCGCAGATACGCAGTATTTT	CATSSGQGAADTQYF
many	TRBV25-1	TRBJ2-2	.	TGTGCCAGCAGTGATCCCCGGAAGGGAGCCGGGGAGCTGTTTTTT	CASSDPRKGAGELFF
many	TRBV5-5	TRBJ2-1	.	TGTGCCAGCAGCTTAAGGACTGACAATGAGCAGTTCTTC	CASSLRTDNEQFF
.	TRBV18	TRBJ2-7	.	TGTGCCAGCTCAATCAGGGATTCGTACGAGCAGTACTTC	CASSIRDSYEQYF
few	TRBV24-1	TRBJ2-5	.	TGTGCCACCAGTGTGGTTCGTGGCGGAGACAAAGAGACCCAGTACTTC	CATSVVRGGDKETQYF
many	TRBV29-1	TRBJ1-2	.	TGCAGCTTCCTTGGGGCCTATGGCTACACCTTC	CSFLGAYGYTF
.	TRBV5-4	TRBJ2-7	TRBD2	TGTGCCAGCAGCTTGGGCCCCGGGACTAGCGGTACCTACGAGCAGTACTTC	CASSLGPGTSGTYEQYF
many	TRBV4-2	TRBJ2-4	TRBD2	TGTGCCAGCAGCCAAGTGGGGACTAGCGGGAATGAAAACATTCAGTACTTC	CASSQVGTSGNENIQYF
.	TRBV28	TRBJ2-5	TRBD2	TGTGCCAGCAGCTATCCCTGGACTAGCGGGAGTGGGGAAGAGACCCAGTACTTC	CASSYPWTSGSGEETQYF